This passage covers 11 T cell receptor beta chains from one sample sequenced in a study of T cell responses to AZD1222 COVID-19 vaccine. The data were produced by immunoSEQ multiplex PCR, yet TCRdb's version contains in-frame clones alone and is incomplete. The data show roughly 150,000 clones, 90% to 95% seen once. The specimen comprised peripheral blood, sampled on day 0 of AZD1222 vaccination. All receptors come from an adult in good health.

The V call is TRBV6-4, the J call TRBJ2-7; perhaps TRBD2 as D (6 bases). V was shortened by 8 bases and J by 6 bases, with 23 bases between the two germline ends. The germline CDR1 and CDR2 sequences are MRHNA and SNTAGT. The CDR3 covers 15 residues. DNA for the CDR3: TGTGCCAGCGGGGGAGGCAGGGAGCTCCCGTTCGAGCAGTACTTC. The encoded protein is CASGGGRELPFEQYF.

The rearrangement uses TRBV5-5 and TRBJ2-1; 10 bases line up with TRBD2. V dropped 3 bases and J dropped 10; count of bases not matched to a gene: 1. In germline, CDR1 is SGHKS, CDR2 YYEKEE (reference sequence). The CDR3 consists of 12 residues. Written as DNA, the CDR3 is TGTGCCAGCAGCTCGGGACTAGCGGAGCAGTTCTTC. This sequence encodes CASSSGLAEQFF.

The J gene is TRBJ2-7, the V gene TRBV10-3; 10 bases agree with TRBD2. Germline CDR1 and CDR2: ENHRY and SYGVKD. J was trimmed by 3 bases and V by 8 bases; bases with no gene match: 7. This CDR3 comprises 14 residues. The CDR3 region is CAIGGTSVRYEQYF. The DNA of the CDR3 is TGTGCCATCGGAGGGACTAGCGTCCGCTACGAGCAGTACTTC.

A word on this clone: The junction differs from germline at one of its ends, possibly a read error. The chain has TRBV7-7 and TRBJ1-3, with D possibly TRBD1 on 6 matching bases. CDR1 and CDR2 (germline): SSHAT, FNYEAQ (reference sequence). This CDR3 comprises 14 residues. The CDR3 DNA reads as TGTGCTAGCAGGGAAGGGGGCTCTGGAAACACCATATATTTT. It yields the protein CASREGGSGNTIYF.

The rearrangement uses TRBV28 and TRBJ2-3; no definite D call. Germline V gives CDR1 MDHEN, CDR2 SYDVKM. The CDR3 length is 16 residues. V dropped 4 bases and J dropped 2 bases, with 16 bases sitting between them. The CDR3 is CASSSATPFNTDTQYF. CDR3 nucleotides: TGTGCCAGCAGTTCAGCGACCCCATTTAACACAGATACGCAGTATTTT. The whole variable domain, filled in from reference TRBV28 and TRBJ2-3, reads DVKVTQSSRYLVKRTGEKVFLECVQDMDHENMFWYRQDPGLGLRLIYFSYDVKMKEKGDIPEGYSVSREKKERFSLILESASTNQTSMYLCASSSATPFNTDTQYFGPGTRLTVL.

The chain uses TRBV30 and TRBJ2-5, with 7 bases aligning to TRBD2. The V gene's germline CDR1 is GTSNPN and CDR2 SVGIG (reference sequence). This CDR3 has 12 residues. CDR3 in DNA: TGTGTCCAGCGGGATATTAGAGAGACCCAGTACTTC. The encoded protein is CVQRDIRETQYF.

The CDR3 region has the DNA TGCAGTGCTAGCAATGAGCAGTTCTTC. The encoded protein is CSASNEQFF. The rearrangement links TRBV20-1 to TRBJ2-1; D gene ambiguous. Germline CDR1 is DFQATT and CDR2 is SNEGSKA (reference sequence). The CDR3 is made up of 9 amino acids. Deletions cut 3 bases from V and 6 bases from J, with 0 bases between.

This sequence joins TRBV29-1 and TRBJ1-1; TRBD1 aligns across 8 bases. The CDR3 runs to 14 residues. In germline, CDR1 is SQVTM, CDR2 ANQGSEA. After removal of 2 bases from V and 5 bases from J, the junction contained 7 bases not matched to a gene. In DNA, the CDR3 is TGCAGCGTTGAATCCGACAGGGGAACGACTGAAGCTTTCTTT. As protein: CSVESDRGTTEAFF.

V gene TRBV27 combines with J gene TRBJ1-3; 7 nucleotides match TRBD1. The CDR3 contains 16 residues. CDR1 and CDR2 from the germline V gene are MNHEY and SMNVEV (reference sequence). Trimming cost V 5 bases and J 0 bases; bases outside gene matches: 7. CDR3 coding DNA: TGTGCCAGCAGTCCTTGGACAGGACGCTCTGGAAACACCATATATTTT. Protein: CASSPWTGRSGNTIYF.

V and J are TRBV21-1 and TRBJ2-1; TRBD2 is the table's D call, not checked against the DNA. TRBV21-1 is tagged as a pseudogene. CDR3 length equals 16 residues. The CDR3, as DNA: TGTGCCAGCAGCACTTCAGAGGAGAGCTCCTACAATGAGCAGTTCTTC. Translating it yields CASSTSEESSYNEQFF.

The chain uses TRBV28 and TRBJ2-5; perhaps TRBD2 as D (7 bases). Deletions cut 5 bases from V and 4 bases from J, with 14 bases between. CDR1 and CDR2 from the germline V gene are MDHEN and SYDVKM. The CDR3 totals 14 residues. The CDR3 DNA sequence: TGTGCCAGCAGTGGGGGGGTCAGGGGAGAGACCCAGTACTTC. This sequence encodes CASSGGVRGETQYF.